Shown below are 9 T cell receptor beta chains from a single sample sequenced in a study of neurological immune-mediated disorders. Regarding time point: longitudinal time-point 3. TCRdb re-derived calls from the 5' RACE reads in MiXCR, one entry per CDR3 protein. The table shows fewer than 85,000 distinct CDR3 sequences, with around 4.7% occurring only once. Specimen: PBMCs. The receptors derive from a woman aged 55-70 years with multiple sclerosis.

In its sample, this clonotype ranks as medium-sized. This chain's CDR3 is CASSLFSGSTGELFF. In DNA, the CDR3 is TGTGCCAGCAGCTTGTTTAGCGGGAGCACCGGGGAGCTGTTTTTT. J is TRBJ2-2 and V is TRBV5-5; 9 nucleotides match TRBD2. The V gene's germline CDR1 is SGHKS and CDR2 YYEKEE (reference sequence). The CDR3 is made up of 15 amino acids. V dropped 1 base and J dropped 4; count of bases not matched to a gene: 2.

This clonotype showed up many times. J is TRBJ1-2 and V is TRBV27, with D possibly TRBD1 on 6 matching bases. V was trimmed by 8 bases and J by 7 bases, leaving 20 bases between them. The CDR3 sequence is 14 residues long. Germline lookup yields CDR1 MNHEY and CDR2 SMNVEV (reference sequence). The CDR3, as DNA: TGTGCCAGCGGCACCTTAAGGGTACAGGGTGGCTACACCTTC. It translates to CASGTLRVQGGYTF.

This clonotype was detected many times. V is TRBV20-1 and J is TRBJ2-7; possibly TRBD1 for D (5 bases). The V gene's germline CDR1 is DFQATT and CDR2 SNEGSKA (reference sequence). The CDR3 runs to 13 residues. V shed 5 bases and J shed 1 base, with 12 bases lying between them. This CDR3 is CSAHETVSYEQYF. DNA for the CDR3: TGCAGTGCTCACGAGACAGTGTCCTACGAGCAGTACTTC.

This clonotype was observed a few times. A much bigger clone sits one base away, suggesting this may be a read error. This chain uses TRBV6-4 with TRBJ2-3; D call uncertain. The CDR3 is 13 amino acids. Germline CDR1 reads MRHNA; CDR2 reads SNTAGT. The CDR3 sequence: CANSDPPTDTQYF. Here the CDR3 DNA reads TGTGCCAACAGTGACCCCCCAACAGATACGCAGTATTTT.

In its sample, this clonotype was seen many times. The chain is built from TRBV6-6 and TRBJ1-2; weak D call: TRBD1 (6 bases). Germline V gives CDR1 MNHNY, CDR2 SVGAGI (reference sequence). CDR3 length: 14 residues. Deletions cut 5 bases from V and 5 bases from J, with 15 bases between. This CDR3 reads CASSRGAVNYGYTF. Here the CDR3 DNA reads TGTGCCAGCAGTCGGGGGGCGGTCAATTATGGCTACACCTTC.

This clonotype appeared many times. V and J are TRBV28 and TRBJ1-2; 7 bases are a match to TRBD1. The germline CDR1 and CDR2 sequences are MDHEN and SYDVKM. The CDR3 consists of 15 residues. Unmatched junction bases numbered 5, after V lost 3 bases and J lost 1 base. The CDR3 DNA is TGTGCCAGCAGTTTGCGGGACAGCAATAACTATGGCTACACCTTC. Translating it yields CASSLRDSNNYGYTF.

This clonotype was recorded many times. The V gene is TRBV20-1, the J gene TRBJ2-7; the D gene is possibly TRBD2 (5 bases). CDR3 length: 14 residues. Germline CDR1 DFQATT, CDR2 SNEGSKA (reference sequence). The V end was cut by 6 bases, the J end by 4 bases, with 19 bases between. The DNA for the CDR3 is TGCAGTGCAACGGTGGGAGTTTGGGGTTACGAGCAGTACTTC. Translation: CSATVGVWGYEQYF.

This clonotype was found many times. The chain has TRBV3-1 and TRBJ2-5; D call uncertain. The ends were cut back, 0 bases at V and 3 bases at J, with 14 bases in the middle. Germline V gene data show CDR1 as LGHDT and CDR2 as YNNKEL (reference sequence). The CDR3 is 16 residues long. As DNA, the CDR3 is TGTGCCAGCAGCCAAGACAGAAGGGCGGTCAAAGAGACCCAGTACTTC. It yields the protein CASSQDRRAVKETQYF.

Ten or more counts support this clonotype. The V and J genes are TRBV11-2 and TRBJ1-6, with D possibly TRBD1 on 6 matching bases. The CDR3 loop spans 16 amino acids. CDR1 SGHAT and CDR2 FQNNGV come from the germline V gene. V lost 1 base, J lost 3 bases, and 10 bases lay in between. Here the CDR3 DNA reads TGTGCCAGCAGCTTAGCCAGGGGATTCTATAATTCACCCCTCCACTTT. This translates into CASSLARGFYNSPLHF. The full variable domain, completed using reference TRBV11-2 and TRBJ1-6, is EAGVAQSPRYKIIEKRQSVAFWCNPISGHATLYWYQQILGQGPKLLIQFQNNGVVDDSQLPKDRFSAERLKGVDSTLKIQPAKLEDSAVYLCASSLARGFYNSPLHFGNGTRLTVT.